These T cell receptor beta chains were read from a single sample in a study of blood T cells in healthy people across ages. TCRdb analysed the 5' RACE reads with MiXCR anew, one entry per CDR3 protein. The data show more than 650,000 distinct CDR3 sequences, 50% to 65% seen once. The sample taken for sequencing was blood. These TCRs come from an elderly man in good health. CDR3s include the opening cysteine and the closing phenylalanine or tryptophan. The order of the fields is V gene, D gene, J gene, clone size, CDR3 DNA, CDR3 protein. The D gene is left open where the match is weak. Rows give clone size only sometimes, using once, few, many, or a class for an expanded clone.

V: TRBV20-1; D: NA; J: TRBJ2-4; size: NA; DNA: TGCAGTGCTACGCGGGATGTAGCCAAAAACATTCAGTACTTC; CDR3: CSATRDVAKNIQYF
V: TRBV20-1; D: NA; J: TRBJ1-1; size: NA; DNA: TGCAGTTGCAGGGCCGGGGGCACTGAAGCTTTCTTT; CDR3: CSCRAGGTEAFF
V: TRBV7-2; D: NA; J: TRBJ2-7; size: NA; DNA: TGTGCCAGCAGCCCCCGGGACTCTTCACTCGCGGGGGAGCAGTACTTC; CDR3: CASSPRDSSLAGEQYF
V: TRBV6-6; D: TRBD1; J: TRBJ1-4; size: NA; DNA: TGTGCCAGCCAGGGGGCGACGAGTGGTGAAAAACTGTTTTTT; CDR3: CASQGATSGEKLFF
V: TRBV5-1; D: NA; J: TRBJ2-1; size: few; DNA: TGCGCCAGCAGCTTGGCCGCGGTGGGACTTGAGCAGTTCTTC; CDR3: CASSLAAVGLEQFF
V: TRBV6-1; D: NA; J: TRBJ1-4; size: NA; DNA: TGTGCCAGCAGTGCTACCCACACTGGGAATGAAAAACTGTTTTTT; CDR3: CASSATHTGNEKLFF
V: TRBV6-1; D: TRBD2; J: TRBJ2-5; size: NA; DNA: TGTGCCAGCAGAGGGACTAGCGGGAGGAGGGAGACCCAGTACTTC; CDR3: CASRGTSGRRETQYF
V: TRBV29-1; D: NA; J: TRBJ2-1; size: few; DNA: TGCAGCGCCTCGCTGCCCCACGGCATTGAGCAGTTCTTC; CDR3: CSASLPHGIEQFF
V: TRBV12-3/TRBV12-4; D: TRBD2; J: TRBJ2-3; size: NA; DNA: TGTGCCAGCAGTTTGGGAGGGGCGGGATACGCGTATTTT; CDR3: CASSLGGAGYAYF
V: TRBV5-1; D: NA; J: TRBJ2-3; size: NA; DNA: TGCGCCGGCAGCTTCTCCGACAGGAAAGATACGCAGTATTTT; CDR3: CAGSFSDRKDTQYF
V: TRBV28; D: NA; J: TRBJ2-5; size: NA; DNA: TGTGCCAGCAGCCCCCTCCCTACCCGGACAGTCCAAGAGACCCAGTACTTC; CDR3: CASSPLPTRTVQETQYF
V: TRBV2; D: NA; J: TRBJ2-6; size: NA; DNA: TGTGCCAGCAGTGAAGCTCCACAGGGCTCTGGGGCCAACGTCCTGACTTTC; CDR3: CASSEAPQGSGANVLTF
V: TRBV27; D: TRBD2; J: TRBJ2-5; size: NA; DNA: TGTGCCAGCAGCCCAGGACTAGCTCTCACCCAGTACTTC; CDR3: CASSPGLALTQYF
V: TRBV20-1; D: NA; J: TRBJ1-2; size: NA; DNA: TGCAGTGCTAGAGGGGGACCGAGGAAGGGGGGCTATGGCTACACCTTC; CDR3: CSARGGPRKGGYGYTF
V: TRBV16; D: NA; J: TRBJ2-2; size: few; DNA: TGTGCCAGCAGCCAAAAGGGAGTGGCCGGGGAGCTGTTTTTT; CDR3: CASSQKGVAGELFF
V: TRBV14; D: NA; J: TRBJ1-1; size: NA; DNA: TGTGCCAGCAGCCATCAGCGAAACGCTGAAGCTTTCTTT; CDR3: CASSHQRNAEAFF
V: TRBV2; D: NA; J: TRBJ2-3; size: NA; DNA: TGTGCCAGCAGTACCCAACTACAGGGAGTCGGCGCGTATTTT; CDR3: CASSTQLQGVGAYF
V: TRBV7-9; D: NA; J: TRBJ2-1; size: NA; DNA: TGTGCCGGAGGGCCCAACAATGAGCAGTTCTTC; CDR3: CAGGPNNEQFF
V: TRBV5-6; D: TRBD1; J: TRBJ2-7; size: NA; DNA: TGTGCCAGCAGCCCGGTGGGGACAGCGGACGTCTCCTACGAGCAGTACTTC; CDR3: CASSPVGTADVSYEQYF
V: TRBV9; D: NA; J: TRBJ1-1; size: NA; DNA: TGTGCCAGCGGACAGCCCCCGGGGACTGAAGCTTTCTTT; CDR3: CASGQPPGTEAFF
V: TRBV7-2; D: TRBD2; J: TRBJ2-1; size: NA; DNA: TGTGCCAGCAGCGCACTAGCGGGGAAGAACAATGAGCAGTTCTTC; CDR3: CASSALAGKNNEQFF
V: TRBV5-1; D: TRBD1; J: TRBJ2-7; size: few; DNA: TGCGCCAGCAGCTTGGGGACAGGGGGCAACGAGCAGTACTTC; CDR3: CASSLGTGGNEQYF
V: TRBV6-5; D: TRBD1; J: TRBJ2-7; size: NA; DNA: TGTGCCAGCAGTTACTCGCGGGACAGGGACGAGCAGTACTTC; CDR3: CASSYSRDRDEQYF
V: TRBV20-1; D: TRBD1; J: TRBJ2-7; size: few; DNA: TGCAGTGCTCCGCGGACAGGGAATTCCTACGAGCAGTACTTC; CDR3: CSAPRTGNSYEQYF
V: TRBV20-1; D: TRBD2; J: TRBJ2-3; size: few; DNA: TGCAGTGCTAGAGACCTCCTAGCGGGAGGGCCAAACAGATACGCGTATTTT; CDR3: CSARDLLAGGPNRYAYF
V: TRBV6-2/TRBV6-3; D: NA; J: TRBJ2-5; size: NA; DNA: TGTGCCAGCAGTTACGGTCGGCTAGAGACCCAGTACTTC; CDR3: CASSYGRLETQYF
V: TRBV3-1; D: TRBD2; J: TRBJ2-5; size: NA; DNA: TGTGCCAGCAGCTTCCGGCAGGGAGGGGAAAAAGAGACCCAGTACTTC; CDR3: CASSFRQGGEKETQYF
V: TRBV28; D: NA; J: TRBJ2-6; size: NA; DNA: TGTGCCACCAAAGAGGGCTCTGGGGCCAGCGTCCTGACTTTC; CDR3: CATKEGSGASVLTF
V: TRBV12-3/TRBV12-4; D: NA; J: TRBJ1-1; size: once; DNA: TGTGCCAGCAGAGCGAATTACCAGGGAAACACTGAAGCTTTCTTT; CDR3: CASRANYQGNTEAFF
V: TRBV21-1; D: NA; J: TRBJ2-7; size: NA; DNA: TGTGCCACAAAAGGGGGGCCCCTCTACGAGCAGTACTTC; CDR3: CATKGGPLYEQYF
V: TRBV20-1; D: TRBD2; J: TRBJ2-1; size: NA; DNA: TGCAGTGCTCGGGTGGGCGGGGGAACTGGTGAGCAGTTCTTC; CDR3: CSARVGGGTGEQFF
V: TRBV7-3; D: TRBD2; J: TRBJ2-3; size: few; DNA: TGTGCCAGCAGCTTAACTAGCGGGAGTGCAGATACGCAGTATTTT; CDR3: CASSLTSGSADTQYF
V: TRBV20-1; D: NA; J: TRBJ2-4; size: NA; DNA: TGCAGTGCTAGAGATGTTGAGGGAGTAGAGGCCAAAAACATTCAGTACTTC; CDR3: CSARDVEGVEAKNIQYF
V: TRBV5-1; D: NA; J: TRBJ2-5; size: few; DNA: TGCGCCAGCAGCTGGCAGGAGCCAACTAGGGAGCAGTACTTC; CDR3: CASSWQEPTREQYF
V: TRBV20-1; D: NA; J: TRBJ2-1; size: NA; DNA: TGCAGTGCTAGATTCGGAGAGGCAGGGGGGAGCTACAATGAGCAGTTCTTC; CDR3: CSARFGEAGGSYNEQFF
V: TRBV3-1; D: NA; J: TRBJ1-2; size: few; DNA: TGTGCCAGCAGCCAAGTTGGCGGATATGACGGCTACACCTTC; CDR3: CASSQVGGYDGYTF
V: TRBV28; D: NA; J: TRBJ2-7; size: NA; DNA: TGTGCCAGCAGGAAAGGGGGGGGTACAGGGTCCTACGAGCAGTACTTC; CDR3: CASRKGGGTGSYEQYF
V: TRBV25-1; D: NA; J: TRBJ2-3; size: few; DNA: TGTGCCAGCAGTGGGCTTGATACGCAGTATTTT; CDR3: CASSGLDTQYF
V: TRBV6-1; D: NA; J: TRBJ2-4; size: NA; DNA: TGTGCCAGCAGTGTCGCCGGGACAACTAAAAACATTCAGTACTTC; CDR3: CASSVAGTTKNIQYF
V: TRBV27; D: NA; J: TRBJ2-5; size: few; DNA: TGTGCCAGCAGTCCCACGCAAACATTAGAGACCCAGTACTTC; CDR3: CASSPTQTLETQYF
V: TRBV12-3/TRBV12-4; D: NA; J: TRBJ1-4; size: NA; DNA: TGTGCCAGTCTGCGGTGGGGTAATGAAAAACTGTTTTTT; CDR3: CASLRWGNEKLFF
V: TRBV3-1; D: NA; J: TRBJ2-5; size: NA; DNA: TGTGCCAGCAGCGGAGGACGGCCAAAGGAGACCCAGTACTTC; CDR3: CASSGGRPKETQYF
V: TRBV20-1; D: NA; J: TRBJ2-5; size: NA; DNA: TGCAGTGCTAGAGATCTTGGGGACTTCGGGCCCTGGGAGCAGTACTTC; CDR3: CSARDLGDFGPWEQYF
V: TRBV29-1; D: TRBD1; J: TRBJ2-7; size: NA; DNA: TGCAGCGCGTTGGACAGGAAATACTACGAGCAGTACTTC; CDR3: CSALDRKYYEQYF
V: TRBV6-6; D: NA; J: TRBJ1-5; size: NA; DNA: TGTGCCAGCAGTTATAAGGGTGGGACTTACAATCAGCCCCAGCATTTT; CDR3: CASSYKGGTYNQPQHF
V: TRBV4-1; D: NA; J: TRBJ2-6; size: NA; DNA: TGCGCCAGCAGCCCTCTCGGGGGCCCTGGGGCCAACGTCCTGACTTTC; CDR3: CASSPLGGPGANVLTF
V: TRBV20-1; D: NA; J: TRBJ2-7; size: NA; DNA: TGCAGTGCTAGCCCCCGACTAACGAGCTCCTACGAGCAGTACTTC; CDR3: CSASPRLTSSYEQYF
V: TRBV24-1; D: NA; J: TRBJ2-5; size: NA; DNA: TGTGCCACCAGTGATTTGGGGCAGGGAAGGGAGGAGACCCAGTACTTC; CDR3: CATSDLGQGREETQYF
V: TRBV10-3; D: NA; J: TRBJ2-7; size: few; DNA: TGTGCCATCAGTGGGTCTACAGGGAAGCCCTACGAGCAGTACTTC; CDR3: CAISGSTGKPYEQYF